This TCR beta chain was captured by sequencing in a study of regulatory T cells in long-lasting Graves disease. The time point here: newly diagnosed GD, antithyroid drugs for less than 3 months. PBMCs provided the RNA from which the TCR library was made. Graves' disease was diagnosed by American Thyroid Association guidelines. A roughly 10-milliliter sample of peripheral blood was drawn into EDTA tubes. HTBI primers from iRepertoire and Arm-PCR of CDR3 regions yielded the TCR beta libraries. Using its own MiXCR run on the multiplex PCR reads, TCRdb lists one record per CDR3 protein. Among 300,000 to 400,000 distinct CDR3 sequences listed, about 16% were seen once. CDR1 is SGHTA, CDR2 FQGNSA, per germline. The trim removed 4 bases at V and 6 bases at J, leaving 10 bases unmatched. This CDR3 is 17 amino acids long. The study, taken as a whole, reports: There was favoring of TRBV28, TRBJ1-2 and TRBJ2-5 in persistent disease.

Note on this clonotype: The antigen is not known.

The origin of this receptor is a female donor with Graves disease. This sample comprised peripheral blood mononuclear cells (PBMCs), obtained at new diagnosis, from a patient treated with antithyroid drugs. The V gene is TRBV7-2, the J gene TRBJ2-6, with 9 bases aligning to TRBD1. Here the CDR3 reads CASSSWTGEGEANVLTF. CDR3 nucleotide sequence: TGTGCCAGCAGCTCGTGGACAGGGGAGGGCGAGGCCAACGTCCTGACTTTC.